One sample yielded the 6 T cell receptor beta chains listed below, sequenced in a study of blood T cell repertoires in COVID-19. Clones were read by immunoSEQ multiplex PCR, and TCRdb kept only the in-frame ones, dropping some. The table lists approximately 490,000 clones, about nine tenths of them singletons. The sample comprised PBMCs or T cells enriched from blood (not recorded which). The origin of the receptors is a woman between 18 and 30 years old who had recovered from COVID-19.

The V call is TRBV3-1 (or the pseudogene TRBV3-2), the J call TRBJ1-1; 8 bases are shared with TRBD1. The CDR3 consists of 14 residues. CDR1 and CDR2 from the germline V gene are LGHDT and YNNKEL (reference sequence). Trimming at V came to 5 bases and at J to 2 bases, leaving 4 bases not matched to a gene. The CDR3 DNA reads TGTGCCAGCAGCACAGGGACAGGAAACACTGAAGCTTTCTTT. Its protein is CASSTGTGNTEAFF.

The rearrangement joins TRBV5-1 to TRBJ2-5, with D possibly being TRBD1 (6 bases). The CDR3 has 15 amino acids. CDR1 SGHRS and CDR2 YFSETQ come from the germline V gene. V gave up 0 bases and J gave up 5 bases, with 14 bases separating them. The CDR3: CASSLDGGQGETQYF. CDR3 coding DNA: TGCGCCAGCAGCTTGGATGGGGGCCAAGGGGAGACCCAGTACTTC. Filled out from reference TRBV5-1 and TRBJ2-5, the complete variable domain reads KAGVTQTPRYLIKTRGQQVTLSCSPISGHRSVSWYQQTPGQGLQFLFEYFSETQRNKGNFPGRFSGRQFSNSRSEMNVSTLELGDSALYLCASSLDGGQGETQYFGPGTRLLVL.

This clone was recorded only once. This chain uses TRBV3-1 (or the pseudogene TRBV3-2) with TRBJ1-1, with D perhaps matching TRBD1 (5 bases). The CDR3 loop spans 14 amino acids. Germline CDR1 and CDR2: LGHDT and YNNKEL (reference sequence). V dropped 1 base and J dropped 4 bases, with 10 bases sitting between them. The CDR3 region has the DNA TGTGCCAGCAGCCAAGCCGGGGGGGGCACTGAAGCTTTCTTT. Translation gives CASSQAGGGTEAFF.

This sequence joins TRBV7-2 and TRBJ2-5; the D is unclear. The CDR3 length is 14 residues. Germline values: CDR1 SGHTA, CDR2 FQGNSA. The ends were cut back, 5 bases at V and 6 bases at J, with 16 bases in the middle. CDR3: CASSPLVTIKTQYF. The DNA of the CDR3 is TGTGCCAGCAGCCCGCTAGTAACGATAAAGACCCAGTACTTC.

The rearrangement uses TRBV5-4 and TRBJ2-5; maybe TRBD1 (5 bases). The ends were cut back, 2 bases at V and 4 bases at J, with 12 bases in the middle. Germline V gives CDR1 SGHNT, CDR2 YYREEE (reference sequence). The CDR3 length is 14 residues. CDR3 amino acids: CASSFDSLGETQYF. In DNA, the CDR3 is TGTGCCAGCAGCTTTGACAGCCTAGGAGAGACCCAGTACTTC.

The gene calls are TRBV5-5 and TRBJ2-5; D perhaps matches TRBD2 (6 bases). Per germline, CDR1 SGHKS and CDR2 YYEKEE (reference sequence). V lost 4 bases to trimming and J lost 3 bases, with 25 bases between them. There are 18 residues in the CDR3. The DNA for the CDR3 is TGTGCCAGCAGCGGCCGGGACCCAGGAGGGTCCGCGGAAGAGACCCAGTACTTC. Amino acid sequence: CASSGRDPGGSAEETQYF.